One sample yielded the 17 T cell receptor beta chains listed below, sequenced in a study of cytomegalovirus exposure and HLA in healthy donors. Here immunoSEQ multiplex PCR was the method, and the copy in TCRdb shows in-frame clones only, minus some. The repertoire holds roughly 50,000 clones, with around 93% as singletons. The specimen sequenced was PBMCs. These receptors all come from a woman younger than 35 in good health and CMV-seropositive.

This chain connects TRBV4-2 to TRBJ2-2; TRBD2 matches 11 bases. Germline CDR1 and CDR2: LGHNA and YNFKEQ. The CDR3 sequence is 16 residues long. The V gene end was trimmed by 4 bases and the J gene end by 5 bases; junction bases not matched to a gene: 6. The CDR3 protein is CASSPGLAAVTGELFF. In DNA form, the CDR3 reads TGTGCCAGCAGCCCGGGACTAGCGGCCGTTACCGGGGAGCTGTTTTTT.

The rearrangement uses TRBV19 and TRBJ1-2; weak D call: TRBD1 (5 bases). Looked up from germline, CDR1 is LNHDA and CDR2 is SQIVND (reference sequence). V dropped 3 bases and J dropped 10 bases, with 18 bases sitting between them. CDR3 size: 14 residues. The DNA of the CDR3 is TGTGCCAGTAGTATCAGGGCGGAATCGGCTTACTACACCTTC. Its translation is CASSIRAESAYYTF.

The CDR3 DNA reads as TGTGCCAGCAGCTTAACGTTTAGATCGGGGAGCAATCAGCCCCAGCATTTT. This translates into CASSLTFRSGSNQPQHF. The chain has TRBV7-3 and TRBJ1-5; D ambiguous. The germline CDR1 and CDR2 sequences are SGHTA and FQGTGA. Trimming took off 0 bases at V and 1 base at J, with 13 bases between the two ends. There are 17 residues in the CDR3.

This clone was observed once. V is TRBV4-1 and J is TRBJ2-7; D not certain. Trimming removed 0 bases from V and 12 bases from J, with 12 bases in between. The germline V gene has CDR1 MGHRA and CDR2 YSYEKL. The CDR3 has 12 residues. DNA of the CDR3: TGCGCCAGCAGCCAAGATATGTCGAGGCGGTACTTC. It translates to CASSQDMSRRYF.

This rearrangement joins TRBV4-1 to TRBJ2-3; no clear D gene. Germline CDR1 reads MGHRA; CDR2 reads YSYEKL. Trimming cost V 0 bases and J 4 bases, with 8 bases left between them. The CDR3 covers 14 residues. The CDR3 is CASSQERRADTQYF. The CDR3 DNA reads as TGCGCCAGCAGCCAAGAACGACGGGCAGATACGCAGTATTTT.

The chain joins TRBV7-3 to TRBJ2-5, with a weak D call TRBD2 (6 bases). The CDR3 totals 13 residues. Germline lookup yields CDR1 SGHTA and CDR2 FQGTGA. Trimming removed 5 bases from V and 1 base from J, with 8 bases in between. The CDR3 DNA reads TGTGCCAGCAGCGGAGGGCTCCAAGAGACCCAGTACTTC. Amino acid sequence: CASSGGLQETQYF.

The chain combines TRBV10-1 with TRBJ1-1, with a tentative D call TRBD1 (6 bases). V dropped 8 bases and J dropped 3 bases, with 25 bases sitting between them. The CDR3 contains 17 residues. Germline V gene sequence: CDR1 WNHNN, CDR2 SYGVQD (reference sequence). CDR3 bases: TGCGCCAGCCCCCGAGGCGTATTGTGGGACATATACACTGAAGCTTTCTTT. It translates to CASPRGVLWDIYTEAFF.

The chain combines TRBV10-2 with TRBJ2-1; D gene unclear. The CDR3 covers 19 residues. Germline values: CDR1 WSHSY, CDR2 SAAADI. The V end was cut by 7 bases, the J end by 3 bases, with 28 bases between. The CDR3 spells CASISRRSPEVRYYNEQFF. The CDR3 DNA follows: TGCGCCAGCATCTCGAGAAGGTCCCCAGAGGTTCGCTACTACAATGAGCAGTTCTTC.

The chain employs TRBV5-1 and TRBJ2-3; weak D call: TRBD1 (6 bases). The CDR3 runs to 15 residues. Germline-derived CDR1 and CDR2 are SGHRS and YFSETQ. Trimming removed 4 bases at V and 2 bases at J, with 14 bases between. The CDR3 DNA reads TGCGCCAGCAGCGCATACAGGGATCTCACAGATACGCAGTATTTT. This encodes CASSAYRDLTDTQYF.

The chain employs TRBV2 and TRBJ2-6, with 8 nucleotides matching TRBD1. Per the germline V gene, CDR1 is SNHLY and CDR2 is FYNNEI. The junction had 5 bases not matched to a gene; V was cut back by 4 bases and J by 0 bases. The CDR3 is 17 residues long. CDR3 sequence (DNA): TGTGCCAGCAGTGGACAGGGGAAGATCTCTGGGGCCAACGTCCTGACTTTC. This codes for CASSGQGKISGANVLTF.

The V and J genes are TRBV19 and TRBJ2-7; TRBD1 matches 7 bases. J gave up 2 bases and V 1 base, and 5 bases lay outside the gene matches. CDR3 length: 15 residues. Germline V CDR1 and CDR2: LNHDA, SQIVND (reference sequence). The CDR3 sequence is CASSIGPQGPYEQYF. CDR3 coding DNA: TGTGCCAGTAGTATAGGACCACAGGGGCCCTACGAGCAGTACTTC.

This CDR3 is CASSLGRGGGEQFF. The CDR3 nucleotides are TGTGCCAGCAGTTTGGGGCGGGGGGGCGGAGAGCAGTTCTTC. The rearrangement uses TRBV27 and TRBJ2-1; 9 nucleotides align to TRBD2. The germline V gene encodes CDR1 MNHEY and CDR2 SMNVEV (reference sequence). V gave up 3 bases and J gave up 10 bases; unmatched junction bases: 7. There are 14 residues in the CDR3.

J is TRBJ2-5 and V is TRBV11-2; 10 bases line up with TRBD2. This CDR3 is 16 amino acids long. CDR1 and CDR2 (germline): SGHAT, FQNNGV. V gave up 1 base and J gave up 5 bases; unmatched junction bases: 7. For the CDR3, the DNA is TGTGCCAGCAGCTTAGTTGGACTAGCGGTGAAGGAGACCCAGTACTTC. This sequence encodes CASSLVGLAVKETQYF.

The chain uses TRBV15 and TRBJ1-1; TRBD1 is a possible D gene (6 bases). In germline, CDR1 is LNHNV, CDR2 YYDKDF (reference sequence). Trimming took 4 bases from V and 1 from J, leaving 7 bases between them. The CDR3 is 13 amino acids. CDR3 DNA: TGTGCCACCAGCACGGACAGGAACACTGAAGCTTTCTTT. Its translation: CATSTDRNTEAFF.

This chain uses TRBV11-2 with TRBJ2-3; 12 bases line up with TRBD2. The CDR3 runs 16 residues. Germline trimming cut 2 bases from V and 1 base from J; bases unmatched to any gene: 1. Germline CDR1 SGHAT, CDR2 FQNNGV. The chain's CDR3 is CASSLRLAGGTDTQYF. The CDR3 DNA follows: TGTGCCAGCAGCTTACGACTAGCGGGGGGCACAGATACGCAGTATTTT. Full variable domain (rest looked up from reference TRBV11-2 and TRBJ2-3): EAGVAQSPRYKIIEKRQSVAFWCNPISGHATLYWYQQILGQGPKLLIQFQNNGVVDDSQLPKDRFSAERLKGVDSTLKIQPAKLEDSAVYLCASSLRLAGGTDTQYFGPGTRLTVL.

The V gene is TRBV6-6, the J gene TRBJ1-2; 7 nucleotides line up with TRBD1. CDR1 and CDR2 from the germline V gene are MNHNY and SVGAGI (reference sequence). V dropped 0 bases and J dropped 6; count of bases not matched to a gene: 7. The length of the CDR3 is 15 residues. The CDR3 DNA sequence: TGTGCCAGCAGTTACTCGGGGACAGAGAGTAATGGCTACACCTTC. This translates into CASSYSGTESNGYTF.

The V gene is TRBV6-4, the J gene TRBJ2-6; TRBD1 aligns across 10 bases. The J segment lost 1 base and the V segment lost 6 bases, leaving 3 bases of the junction unmatched. This CDR3 is built from 16 residues. Germline loops: CDR1 MRHNA, CDR2 SNTAGT. Here the CDR3 reads CASSGGQGSGANVLTF. The CDR3 bases are TGTGCCAGCAGCGGGGGACAGGGGTCTGGGGCCAACGTCCTGACTTTC.